The 15 T cell receptor beta chains listed next were all sequenced from one sample in a study of T cell responses to AZD1222 COVID-19 vaccine. Measured with immunoSEQ multiplex PCR; TCRdb has only the in-frame clones, and not every one. The sample table includes over 140,000 clones. Sequencing was carried out using peripheral blood. These receptors originate from an adult in good health.

The V and J genes are TRBV7-9 and TRBJ2-7; 9 bases are shared with TRBD1. Germline V gene data show CDR1 as SEHNR and CDR2 as FQNEAQ (reference sequence). The CDR3 loop spans 17 amino acids. V lost 4 bases to trimming and J lost 2 bases; unmatched junction nucleotides: 12. The CDR3 reads CASSSPGTGILAYEQYF. CDR3 coding DNA: TGTGCCAGCAGCTCACCCGGGACAGGGATATTGGCCTACGAGCAGTACTTC.

The DNA for the CDR3 is TGTGCCAGCAGTTACCGAGGCGGGACGGTGGATGAAAAACTGTTTTTT. Translation: CASSYRGGTVDEKLFF. The genes are TRBV6-5 and TRBJ1-4, with a possible D match to TRBD1 (5 bases). The CDR3 runs 16 residues. Looked up from germline, CDR1 is MNHEY and CDR2 is SVGAGI. V was shortened by 2 bases and J by 6 bases, with 16 bases between the two germline ends.

V is TRBV5-1 and J is TRBJ2-5, with TRBD1 matching over 8 bases. Looked up from germline, CDR1 is SGHRS and CDR2 is YFSETQ. With 4 bases clipped from V and 2 bases from J, the junction kept 4 bases outside the gene matches. The CDR3 is 14 residues long. CDR3 DNA: TGCGCCAGCAGCACGGGACAGGAGCAAGAGACCCAGTACTTC. This gives the protein CASSTGQEQETQYF.

V usage is TRBV6-2 or TRBV6-3 and J usage is TRBJ2-7, with 12 nucleotides matching TRBD2. The CDR3 is 15 residues long. CDR1 is MNHEY, CDR2 SVGEGT, per germline. Germline trimming cut 5 bases from V and 2 bases from J; bases unmatched to any gene: 4. Written as DNA, the CDR3 is TGTGCCAGCAGTCGGACTAGCGGGGACCCCTACGAGCAGTACTTC. The encoded protein is CASSRTSGDPYEQYF.

The chain has TRBV6-1 and TRBJ1-1; D not certain. Looked up from germline, CDR1 is MNHNS and CDR2 is SASEGT. V shed 2 bases and J shed 5 bases, with 6 bases lying between them. The CDR3 sequence is 12 residues long. The CDR3 DNA reads TGTGCCAGCAGTGAAAGGTGGACTGAAGCTTTCTTT. Translating gives CASSERWTEAFF.

This chain uses TRBV20-1 with TRBJ2-7; a possible D gene is TRBD2 (5 bases). Per the germline V gene, CDR1 is DFQATT and CDR2 is SNEGSKA (reference sequence). Trimming removed 8 bases from V and 5 bases from J, with 13 bases in between. This CDR3 is built from 11 residues. The CDR3: CSSTRGDEQYF. The CDR3 bases are TGCAGTTCGACCCGGGGAGACGAGCAGTACTTC.

The V gene is TRBV29-1, the J gene TRBJ1-2, with 9 bases fitting TRBD1. The CDR3 runs 12 residues. V lost 7 bases to trimming and J lost 3 bases; unmatched junction nucleotides: 3. Germline values: CDR1 SQVTM, CDR2 ANQGSEA. CDR3 residues: CSARDRDYGYTF. In DNA form, the CDR3 reads TGCAGCGCTCGGGACAGGGACTATGGCTACACCTTC.

V usage is TRBV7-9 and J usage is TRBJ1-1; 11 positions agree with TRBD1. CDR1 and CDR2 from the germline V gene are SEHNR and FQNEAQ (reference sequence). V gave up 2 bases and J gave up 6 bases; unmatched junction bases: 5. The CDR3 is 15 amino acids. The CDR3 nucleotides read TGTGCCAGCAGCTTAAGGACAGGGGGCGCGGCTGAAGCTTTCTTT. Translated, it gives CASSLRTGGAAEAFF.

The chain combines TRBV5-4 with TRBJ2-6, with D possibly matching TRBD1 (6 bases). Germline CDR1 reads SGHNT; CDR2 reads YYREEE (reference sequence). The CDR3 runs to 15 residues. The V end lost 4 bases, the J end lost 3 bases, and 11 bases lay between the germline ends. CDR3 loop: CASSTTGSGANVLTF. CDR3 in DNA: TGTGCCAGCAGCACCACAGGGAGTGGGGCCAACGTCCTGACTTTC.

This chain uses TRBV5-1 with TRBJ2-1; TRBD2 matches at 15 bases. This CDR3 spans 19 amino acids. J lost 6 bases, V lost 1 base, and 11 bases had no gene match. Germline V gene sequence: CDR1 SGHRS, CDR2 YFSETQ. CDR3 bases: TGCGCCAGCAGCTTGACAGGGACTAGCGGGGGGCCGATGTTCAATGAGCAGTTCTTC. This sequence encodes CASSLTGTSGGPMFNEQFF.

The chain joins TRBV5-1 to TRBJ1-2; D is uncertain. The CDR3 is 13 residues long. The germline CDR1 and CDR2 sequences are SGHRS and YFSETQ. The ends were cut back, 2 bases at V and 1 base at J, with 6 bases in the middle. CDR3 sequence: CASSFRDNYGYTF. The CDR3 DNA reads as TGCGCCAGCAGCTTTAGGGATAACTATGGCTACACCTTC.

V and J are TRBV6-2 or TRBV6-3 and TRBJ2-3; D uncertain. V lost 0 bases and J 4 bases, leaving 8 bases between the germline ends. The CDR3 runs to 14 residues. Germline CDR1 MNHEY, CDR2 SVGEGT. The CDR3 DNA is TGTGCCAGCAGTTACTCGTTGGCAGCAGATACGCAGTATTTT. This encodes CASSYSLAADTQYF.

The CDR3 bases are TGTGCCAGCAGCCTTGCCGACAGGAGGAATGAAAAACTGTTTTTT. Protein sequence: CASSLADRRNEKLFF. The chain uses TRBV3-1 (or the pseudogene TRBV3-2) and TRBJ1-4; a possible D gene is TRBD1 (6 bases). The CDR3 totals 15 residues. The V gene lost 4 bases and the J gene lost 5 bases, with 14 bases spanning the gap. Per the germline V gene, CDR1 is LGHDT and CDR2 is YNNKEL (reference sequence).

V and J are TRBV30 and TRBJ1-1; tentatively, D is TRBD1 (6 bases). CDR3 length: 14 amino acids. CDR1 and CDR2 from the germline V gene are GTSNPN and SVGIG (reference sequence). DNA for the CDR3: TGTGCTGGGAGGCAGACTCCGGGGGCGATTCGGGCTTTCTTT. Protein: CAGRQTPGAIRAFF. Full variable domain (missing parts from reference TRBV30 and TRBJ1-1): SQTIHQWPATLVQPVGSPLSLECTVEGTSNPNLYWYRQAAGRGLQLLFYSVGIGQISSEVPQNLSASRPQDRQFILSSKKLLLSDSGFYLCAGRQTPGAIRAFFGQGTRLTVV.

The rearrangement joins TRBV7-7 to TRBJ1-1; 8 bases are a match to TRBD1. The germline CDR1 and CDR2 sequences are SSHAT and FNYEAQ (reference sequence). The V and J ends lost 5 bases and 3 bases, in that order; junction bases with no gene match: 2. CDR3 size: 13 residues. Here the CDR3 DNA reads TGTGCCAGCAGCCAGGACAGGGACACTGAAGCTTTCTTT. It is translated as CASSQDRDTEAFF.